These 22 T cell receptor beta chains share one sample of origin, sequenced in a study of cytomegalovirus exposure and HLA in healthy donors (dated by TCRdb to 2016 to 2017). Libraries came from the immunoSEQ multiplex PCR assay. A mixture of 60 forward primers for TCR Vbeta segments and 13 reverse primers for TCR Jbeta segments was used in the multiplex PCR. Held by TCRdb, this immuneACCESS table contains in-frame sequences only and omits some clones. Under half of the omission traces to an unresolved V gene where checked; the cause of the rest is unknown. In this sample the table shows a few hundred thousand clones, around 80% of which occur a single time. Roughly 15% of the sample is in the top ten clones. The sample was PBMCs. These receptors were obtained from a man in his forties in good health and CMV-seronegative.

This clone appeared a few times. The chain has TRBV11-2 and TRBJ2-1; 7 bases fit TRBD2. The germline V gene has CDR1 SGHAT and CDR2 FQNNGV. The V and J ends lost 1 base and 2 bases, in that order; junction bases with no gene match: 5. The CDR3 is 16 residues long. The CDR3 protein is CASSLGGRAPYNEQFF. CDR3 sequence (DNA): TGTGCCAGCAGCTTAGGGGGGAGGGCCCCCTACAATGAGCAGTTCTTC.

This clone has just one count. The rearrangement uses TRBV19 and TRBJ1-5, with D tentatively TRBD1 (6 bases). V lost 6 bases, J lost 3 bases, and 12 bases lay in between. The CDR3 contains 14 residues. Germline CDR1 LNHDA, CDR2 SQIVND (reference sequence). The CDR3 region has the DNA TGTGCCAGTAGACTGGACAGTTTCAATCAGCCCCAGCATTTT. Residues: CASRLDSFNQPQHF.

V is TRBV2 and J is TRBJ2-1; 11 nucleotides agree with TRBD1. This CDR3 has 15 amino acids. Per the germline V gene, CDR1 is SNHLY and CDR2 is FYNNEI. Trimming removed 5 bases from V and 8 bases from J; junction bases left unmatched: 8. The CDR3: CASSNPGQGVYEQFF. The CDR3 DNA follows: TGTGCCAGCAGTAATCCGGGACAGGGGGTCTATGAGCAGTTCTTC.

The CDR3: CASSLDRGEREGRNIQYF. The CDR3 region has the DNA TGTGCCAGCAGTTTAGACAGGGGGGAGCGGGAGGGCCGGAACATTCAGTACTTC. The genes are TRBV28 and TRBJ2-4; perhaps TRBD2 as D (10 bases). V was shortened by 2 bases and J by 7 bases, with 24 bases between the two germline ends. Germline V gene data show CDR1 as MDHEN and CDR2 as SYDVKM. The CDR3 loop spans 18 amino acids.

In regard to this clone: Relative to the germline gene, one junction end is altered; a read error may explain this. V and J are TRBV7-9 and TRBJ1-1, with D maybe TRBD1 (5 bases). Germline V CDR1 and CDR2: SEHNR, FQNEAQ (reference sequence). The CDR3 consists of 12 residues. The CDR3 is CSSSLQATEAFF. For the CDR3, the DNA is TGTTCCAGCAGCCTACAGGCTACTGAAGCTTTCTTT.

This chain connects TRBV19 to TRBJ1-5; 8 bases line up with TRBD1. CDR1 and CDR2 from the germline V gene are LNHDA and SQIVND (reference sequence). This CDR3 has 18 amino acids. The V and J ends lost 3 bases and 3 bases, in that order; junction bases with no gene match: 13. This chain's CDR3 is CASSIMWDDRGNNQPQHF. The DNA for the CDR3 is TGTGCCAGTAGTATCATGTGGGACGACAGGGGTAACAATCAGCCCCAGCATTTT.

This clone was counted once. The V and J genes are TRBV27 and TRBJ1-4; D perhaps matches TRBD1 (6 bases). CDR1 and CDR2 from the germline V gene are MNHEY and SMNVEV (reference sequence). This CDR3 contains 18 residues. The ends were cut back, 2 bases at V and 0 bases at J, with 16 bases in the middle. CDR3 in DNA: TGTGCCAGCAGTTTAGACGGGACACAGGTTGCAACTAATGAAAAACTGTTTTTT. It translates to CASSLDGTQVATNEKLFF.

This chain uses TRBV6-4 with TRBJ2-7; 7 nucleotides agree with TRBD1. This CDR3 has 17 residues. Germline CDR1 is MRHNA and CDR2 is SNTAGT. V trimming: 1 base; J trimming: 2 bases; junction bases outside the gene matches: 11. In nucleotides, the CDR3 is TGTGCCAGCAGTGACTGCCTTAAGACAGGGATCGCCTACGAGCAGTACTTC. Its protein is CASSDCLKTGIAYEQYF.

The V and J genes are TRBV18 and TRBJ1-4, with TRBD1 identical over 7 bases. Germline loops: CDR1 KGHSH, CDR2 LQKENI. The CDR3 is 14 residues long. Trimming took 5 bases from V and 5 from J; bases not matched to a gene: 5. CDR3 coding DNA: TGTGCCAGCTCAGGGGACAGCCAGAATGAAAAACTGTTTTTT. Translated, it gives CASSGDSQNEKLFF.

The genes are TRBV5-1 and TRBJ2-1, with 12 positions matching TRBD2. This CDR3 contains 19 residues. V trimming: 4 bases; J trimming: 2 bases; junction bases outside the gene matches: 13. Germline CDR1 SGHRS, CDR2 YFSETQ. The CDR3: CASSTPGLAGHRTYNEQFF. CDR3 nucleotides: TGCGCCAGCAGCACACCCGGACTAGCGGGACACAGAACCTACAATGAGCAGTTCTTC.

This clone came up once. The CDR3 DNA reads TGTGCCAGCAGCTCACCCGGGAGGACCCCCTACGAGCAGTACTTC. Protein: CASSSPGRTPYEQYF. The rearrangement links TRBV7-9 to TRBJ2-7; 7 nucleotides line up with TRBD2. The CDR3 is made up of 15 amino acids. The J segment lost 2 bases and the V segment lost 4 bases, leaving 8 bases of the junction unmatched. Germline V CDR1 and CDR2: SEHNR, FQNEAQ (reference sequence).

V gene TRBV7-9 combines with J gene TRBJ2-1, with 8 bases aligning to TRBD1. CDR1 and CDR2 from the germline V gene are SEHNR and FQNEAQ (reference sequence). This CDR3 has 15 residues. Trimming at V came to 3 bases and at J to 7 bases, leaving 8 bases not matched to a gene. CDR3 bases: TGTGCCAGCAGCTTCGGACAGGGTCAGTCGAATGAGCAGTTCTTC. It is translated as CASSFGQGQSNEQFF. Together with reference TRBV7-9 and TRBJ2-1, the CDR3 gives the full variable domain: DTGVSQNPRHKITKRGQNVTFRCDPISEHNRLYWYRQTLGQGPEFLTYFQNEAQLEKSRLLSDRFSAERPKGSFSTLEIQRTEQGDSAMYLCASSFGQGQSNEQFFGPGTRLTVL.

This clone was recorded a few times. This chain links TRBV30 with TRBJ1-2, with 7 bases fitting TRBD1. Per the germline V gene, CDR1 is GTSNPN and CDR2 is SVGIG (reference sequence). The CDR3 runs to 13 residues. The J segment lost 1 base and the V segment lost 6 bases, leaving 5 bases of the junction unmatched. In nucleotides, the CDR3 is TGTGCCTGTCACAGGGGAGGTAACTATGGCTACACCTTC. Its translation is CACHRGGNYGYTF.

This clone has more than one count but fewer than ten. V is TRBV18 and J is TRBJ1-4; tentatively, D is TRBD1 (6 bases). The CDR3 length is 15 residues. Deletions cut 6 bases from V and 5 bases from J, with 16 bases between. Germline loops: CDR1 KGHSH, CDR2 LQKENI. In DNA form, the CDR3 reads TGTGCCAGCTCTCGCCAAGGACAGCAGAATGAAAAACTGTTTTTT. Amino acids: CASSRQGQQNEKLFF.

The V call is TRBV4-3, the J call TRBJ2-1; TRBD1 matches 11 bases. The CDR3 totals 15 residues. V gave up 0 bases and J gave up 5 bases; unmatched junction bases: 0. The germline CDR1 and CDR2 sequences are LGHNA and YSLEER. The CDR3 protein is CASSQEGQGDNEQFF. Here the CDR3 DNA reads TGCGCCAGCAGCCAAGAGGGACAGGGGGACAATGAGCAGTTCTTC.

The rearrangement joins TRBV7-9 to TRBJ2-1; D perhaps matches TRBD2 (6 bases). CDR1 SEHNR and CDR2 FQNEAQ come from the germline V gene (reference sequence). V lost 5 bases to trimming and J lost 9 bases, with 14 bases between them. The CDR3 is 13 amino acids. The CDR3 coding sequence is TGTGCCAGCAGCCGGACTATCCTCGGTGAGCAGTTCTTC. It encodes CASSRTILGEQFF. Supplemented by reference TRBV7-9 and TRBJ2-1, the full variable domain reads DTGVSQNPRHKITKRGQNVTFRCDPISEHNRLYWYRQTLGQGPEFLTYFQNEAQLEKSRLLSDRFSAERPKGSFSTLEIQRTEQGDSAMYLCASSRTILGEQFFGPGTRLTVL.

The J gene is TRBJ2-3, the V gene TRBV18; maybe TRBD1 (6 bases). Trimming left V 0 bases short and J 3 bases short, with 10 bases between. The CDR3 runs to 15 residues. From germline, CDR1 is KGHSH and CDR2 LQKENI. The CDR3 loop is CASSPPERGTDTQYF. CDR3 DNA sequence: TGTGCCAGCTCACCACCAGAAAGGGGGACAGATACGCAGTATTTT.

The gene calls are TRBV5-4 and TRBJ2-2; 9 positions agree with TRBD1. Trimming removed 0 bases from V and 5 bases from J; junction bases left unmatched: 2. Germline CDR1 reads SGHNT; CDR2 reads YYREEE (reference sequence). The CDR3 is 15 residues long. The CDR3 here is CASSLDRGPTGELFF. CDR3 nucleotides: TGTGCCAGCAGCTTGGACAGGGGGCCTACCGGGGAGCTGTTTTTT.

V and J are TRBV19 and TRBJ1-4; no firm D call. V was trimmed by 3 bases and J by 7 bases, leaving 6 bases between them. The CDR3 has 12 amino acids. The V gene's germline CDR1 is LNHDA and CDR2 SQIVND (reference sequence). CDR3 coding DNA: TGTGCCAGTAGTATGTTGAGTGAAAAACTGTTTTTT. Translating gives CASSMLSEKLFF.

The CDR3 sequence: CASSLGGGYEQFF. CDR3 DNA sequence: TGTGCCAGCAGCTTGGGGGGGGGATATGAGCAGTTCTTC. The chain is built from TRBV5-4 and TRBJ2-1; 7 nucleotides align to TRBD2. Germline CDR1 SGHNT, CDR2 YYREEE (reference sequence). The ends lost 0 bases at V and 8 bases at J; junction bases unmatched: 2. This CDR3 spans 13 amino acids.

The chain uses TRBV7-8 and TRBJ2-5; D remains ambiguous. V was cut by 4 bases and J by 9 bases, with 9 bases left in between. Looked up from germline, CDR1 is SGHVS and CDR2 is FQNEAQ. The CDR3 has 11 residues. This CDR3 is CASSSTRAQYF. CDR3 nucleotides: TGTGCCAGCAGCTCAACCCGGGCCCAGTACTTC.

This chain uses TRBV14 with TRBJ1-5; D is unresolved. CDR1 is SGHDN, CDR2 FVKESK, per germline. Trimming took 1 base from V and 0 from J, leaving 25 bases between them. The CDR3 loop spans 21 amino acids. The DNA for the CDR3 is TGTGCCAGCAGCCAAGTCATACGCCGGGAGGGAGTAAAATATAGCAATCAGCCCCAGCATTTT. Translation gives CASSQVIRREGVKYSNQPQHF. Looking up the rest from reference TRBV14 and TRBJ1-5 gives the full variable domain: EAGVTQFPSHSVIEKGQTVTLRCDPISGHDNLYWYRRVMGKEIKFLLHFVKESKQDESGMPNNRFLAERTGGTYSTLKVQPAELEDSGVYFCASSQVIRREGVKYSNQPQHFGDGTRLSIL.